This T cell receptor (beta chain) came from a study of regulatory T cells in long-lasting Graves disease. Study-level results: Sharing of public clonotypes was greater in persistent patients (about 3,000) than in new patients (roughly 880).

For TCR beta, libraries came from iRepertoire HTBI primers and Arm-PCR of CDR3 regions. TCRdb re-analysed the multiplex PCR reads in MiXCR, keeping a single row per CDR3 protein. The table includes over 300,000 distinct CDR3 sequences, about 18% detected once. Turning to this clonotype: The antigen remains unidentified.

Stated time point: persistent/refractory GD, antithyroid drugs over 5 years with positive TRAb. With RNA extracted from PBMCs as input, the TCR library was made. This clonotype was obtained from a female donor with Graves disease. Specimen: peripheral blood mononuclear cells (PBMCs), collected when the disease was refractory, from a patient treated with antithyroid drugs.

The chain's CDR3 is CASSLKNQAVLNEQYF. CDR3 coding DNA: TGTGCCAGCAGCCTGAAGAACCAGGCAGTCCTCAACGAGCAGTACTTC. V and J are TRBV7-2 and TRBJ2-7, with D hard to call. Germline V gene lookup returns CDR1 SGHTA and CDR2 FQGNSA. V was clipped by 5 bases and J by 5 bases, with 22 bases between them. The CDR3 consists of 16 residues.